These T cell receptor beta chains were read from a single sample in a study of regulatory dendritic cells for organ transplantation. Clones were read by immunoSEQ multiplex PCR, and TCRdb kept only the in-frame ones, dropping some. The table includes roughly 20,000 clones, roughly 88% detected once. Antigens of these TCRs are unknown. The sample consisted of naive CD4+ T cells from blood cultured with regulatory dendritic cells. These receptors were obtained from a human donor in good health. Both conserved end residues are part of each CDR3. D genes are given only for firm matches. The size of a clone is reported for some rows only, either as once, few or many, or as a class for expanded clones.

>TRBJ1-3|once|TRBV5-4|-
CASSFRTGEFSGNTIYF
TGTGCCAGCAGCTTCAGAACCGGGGAGTTTTCCGGAAACACCATATATTTT
>TRBJ2-7|-|TRBV6-1|-
CASSGRERGPYEQYF
TGTGCCAGCAGTGGCCGGGAGAGGGGGCCCTACGAGCAGTACTTC
>TRBJ2-7|-|TRBV5-4|-
CASSLAQSVAGSYEQYF
TGTGCCAGCAGCTTGGCTCAAAGCGTGGCAGGGTCCTACGAGCAGTACTTC
>TRBJ2-1|once|TRBV5-4|TRBD2
CASSSPSGSSYNEQFF
TGTGCCAGCAGCTCCCCTAGCGGGAGCTCCTACAATGAGCAGTTCTTC
>TRBJ2-1|-|TRBV11-1|TRBD2
CASSLGLGEGNEQFF
TGTGCCAGCAGCTTGGGACTAGGGGAGGGCAATGAGCAGTTCTTC
>TRBJ1-5|-|TRBV4-2|-
CASSQAGTGATSNQPQHF
TGTGCCAGCAGCCAAGCCGGTACGGGCGCGACTAGCAATCAGCCCCAGCATTTT
>TRBJ1-2|once|TRBV4-1|TRBD1
CASSPRDRGPSSYGYTF
TGCGCCAGCAGCCCCCGGGACAGGGGGCCTTCTAGCTATGGCTACACCTTC
>TRBJ2-3|-|TRBV9|TRBD1
CASSVGRTGQSTDTQYF
TGTGCCAGCAGCGTAGGAAGGACAGGGCAGTCCACAGATACGCAGTATTTT
>TRBJ1-2|-|TRBV18|TRBD1
CASAETGVANGYTF
TGTGCCAGCGCCGAGACAGGGGTGGCTAATGGCTACACCTTC
>TRBJ2-3|once|TRBV18|TRBD2
CASQSGGSTDTQYF
TGTGCCAGCCAGTCGGGGGGTAGCACAGATACGCAGTATTTT
>TRBJ1-2|-|TRBV7-2|-
CASSLGPSGVNYGYTF
TGTGCCAGCAGCTTAGGTCCTAGTGGAGTAAACTATGGCTACACCTTC
>TRBJ2-6|once|TRBV5-4|-
CASSFLDRFGGANVLTF
TGTGCCAGCAGCTTCCTTGACAGGTTTGGTGGGGCCAACGTCCTGACTTTC
>TRBJ2-4|-|TRBV30|-
CAWSSTGVLKNIQYF
TGTGCCTGGAGTTCTACGGGGGTCCTCAAAAACATTCAGTACTTC
>TRBJ1-1|-|TRBV18|-
CASSRAQTNTEAFF
TGTGCCAGCTCACGGGCACAGACCAACACTGAAGCTTTCTTT
>TRBJ1-1|few|TRBV19|TRBD1
CASSSGRTGPNTEAFF
TGTGCCAGTAGTTCCGGACGGACAGGGCCGAACACTGAAGCTTTCTTT
>TRBJ2-2|-|TRBV11-2|TRBD2
CASSLGGREAGELFF
TGTGCCAGCAGCTTAGGCGGGAGGGAGGCCGGGGAGCTGTTTTTT
>TRBJ2-7|-|TRBV5-4|TRBD1
CASSLDLGTAHYEQYF
TGTGCCAGCAGCTTGGATTTGGGGACAGCTCACTACGAGCAGTACTTC
>TRBJ2-2|-|TRBV4-1|-
CASSQGGGASNTGELFF
TGCGCCAGCAGCCAAGGAGGGGGGGCTTCGAACACCGGGGAGCTGTTTTTT
>TRBJ2-2|-|TRBV10-3|-
CAISESWPSTGELFF
TGTGCCATCAGTGAGTCGTGGCCGTCCACCGGGGAGCTGTTTTTT
>TRBJ2-7|-|TRBV27|TRBD2
CASRGLGSYEQYF
TGTGCCAGCAGGGGACTAGGGTCCTACGAGCAGTACTTC
>TRBJ2-1|once|TRBV27|TRBD1
CASSPYRGRSSVNSYNEQFF
TGTGCCAGCAGTCCATACAGGGGGCGCAGTTCGGTAAACTCCTACAATGAGCAGTTCTTC
>TRBJ1-2|-|TRBV9|-
CASRDSYGYTF
TGTGCCAGCAGGGACAGCTATGGCTACACCTTC
>TRBJ2-1|-|TRBV27|-
CASSFQSSYNEQFF
TGTGCCAGCAGTTTCCAGAGCTCCTACAATGAGCAGTTCTTC
>TRBJ2-7|-|TRBV19|-
CASSIAERSYEQYF
TGTGCCAGTAGTATAGCAGAGCGCTCCTACGAGCAGTACTTC
>TRBJ1-5|-|TRBV21-1|-
CASSITHGPQHF
TGTGCCAGCAGCATCACGCACGGGCCCCAGCATTTT
>TRBJ2-1|-|TRBV6-5|TRBD1
CASSVDRGPYNEQFF
TGTGCCAGCAGTGTGGACAGGGGGCCTTACAATGAGCAGTTCTTC
>TRBJ1-1|-|TRBV6-5|-
CASSYSRVNTEAFF
TGTGCCAGCAGTTACTCGAGGGTCAACACTGAAGCTTTCTTT
>TRBJ1-2|-|TRBV7-9|TRBD1
CASSSWTGLTYGYTF
TGTGCCAGCAGCTCCTGGACAGGGCTGACCTATGGCTACACCTTC
>TRBJ2-5|-|TRBV2|-
CASSFDYSPETQYF
TGTGCCAGCAGTTTCGACTATAGCCCAGAGACCCAGTACTTC
>TRBJ1-5|-|TRBV27|-
CASSSLPGPQHF
TGTGCCAGCAGTTCCCTCCCGGGGCCCCAGCATTTT
>TRBJ2-1|-|TRBV7-3|-
CATAMSSYNEQFF
TGTGCCACCGCCATGAGCTCCTACAATGAGCAGTTCTTC
>TRBJ2-5|-|TRBV7-2|TRBD1
CASSANRGETQYF
TGTGCCAGCAGCGCCAACAGGGGAGAGACCCAGTACTTC
>TRBJ2-5|-|TRBV4-1|-
CASSQDQRRTQYF
TGCGCCAGCAGCCAAGATCAAAGGAGGACCCAGTACTTC
>TRBJ2-7|-|TRBV6-1|TRBD2
CASSGTSGLSYEQYF
TGTGCCAGCAGCGGGACTAGCGGGCTGTCCTACGAGCAGTACTTC
>TRBJ2-1|-|TRBV11-2|-
CASSLRFGPSGNEQFF
TGTGCCAGCAGCTTAAGGTTTGGGCCCTCTGGCAATGAGCAGTTCTTC
>TRBJ2-3|-|TRBV6-4|-
CASSDPATDTQYF
TGTGCCAGCAGTGACCCGGCTACAGATACGCAGTATTTT
>TRBJ2-1|-|TRBV5-5|-
CASSHLSYGAYNEQFF
TGTGCCAGCAGCCACCTCTCCTACGGCGCCTACAATGAGCAGTTCTTC
>TRBJ1-2|-|TRBV4-1|TRBD1
CASSPPPGTGAGYTF
TGCGCCAGCAGCCCACCGCCCGGGACAGGGGCCGGCTACACCTTC
>TRBJ2-7|-|TRBV29-1|-
CSVGPGFDEQYF
TGCAGCGTTGGCCCAGGGTTTGACGAGCAGTACTTC
>TRBJ2-7|few|TRBV28|TRBD1
CASRRRPGQGIAEQYF
TGTGCCAGCAGACGCAGACCTGGACAGGGTATAGCCGAGCAGTACTTC
>TRBJ2-7|-|TRBV18|TRBD2
CASSPNSPGGEAQYF
TGTGCCAGCTCACCAAACAGCCCGGGGGGAGAGGCGCAGTACTTC
>TRBJ2-2|-|TRBV5-4|TRBD2
CASSLGLAPGELFF
TGTGCCAGCAGCTTGGGACTAGCCCCCGGGGAGCTGTTTTTT
>TRBJ2-1|-|TRBV28|TRBD1
CASSFLLILGQSYNEQFF
TGTGCCAGCAGTTTCCTATTGATACTGGGACAGAGCTACAATGAGCAGTTCTTC
>TRBJ1-1|once|TRBV28|-
CASSLVRRTTEAFF
TGTGCCAGCAGTTTAGTACGGCGAACCACTGAAGCTTTCTTT
>TRBJ1-1|-|TRBV28|-
CASTRMGLNTEAFF
TGTGCCAGCACCCGAATGGGGCTGAACACTGAAGCTTTCTTT
>TRBJ1-6|-|TRBV30|-
CAWSLRYNSPLHF
TGTGCCTGGAGTTTGAGATATAATTCACCCCTCCACTTT
>TRBJ2-1|-|TRBV7-3|-
CASSFSGYYNEQFF
TGTGCCAGCAGCTTTAGCGGATACTACAATGAGCAGTTCTTC
>TRBJ2-1|-|TRBV27|-
CASSLAGTPYNEQFF
TGTGCCAGCAGTTTAGCAGGGACCCCATACAATGAGCAGTTCTTC
>TRBJ1-1|few|TRBV7-8|-
CASRPSGVTEAFF
TGTGCCAGCAGGCCTTCAGGGGTCACTGAAGCTTTCTTT
>TRBJ1-1|-|TRBV28|TRBD1
CASSTTGGGDTEAFF
TGTGCCAGCAGTACGACAGGGGGGGGAGACACTGAAGCTTTCTTT
>TRBJ1-2|-|TRBV7-9|-
CASSPAHFNYGYTF
TGTGCCAGCAGCCCTGCACATTTCAACTATGGCTACACCTTC
>TRBJ2-7|-|TRBV29-1|-
CSVVRDSYEQYF
TGCAGCGTCGTACGGGACTCCTACGAGCAGTACTTC
>TRBJ2-5|-|TRBV15|-
CATSGGVEETQYF
TGTGCCACCAGTGGGGGCGTCGAAGAGACCCAGTACTTC
>TRBJ2-7|-|TRBV18|TRBD1
CASSPISGQGHEQYF
TGTGCCAGCTCACCAATCTCGGGACAGGGGCACGAGCAGTACTTC
>TRBJ1-3|-|TRBV19|-
CASSRQMDSGNTIYF
TGTGCCAGTAGTCGCCAGATGGACTCTGGAAACACCATATATTTT
>TRBJ1-4|-|TRBV18|-
CASSPGRPSTNEKLFF
TGTGCCAGCTCACCTGGACGGCCTTCAACTAATGAAAAACTGTTTTTT
>TRBJ2-5|-|TRBV13|TRBD2
CASSTGRQETQYF
TGTGCCAGCAGCACCGGGAGGCAAGAGACCCAGTACTTC
>TRBJ2-3|-|TRBV11-3|-
CASSSDSTDTQYF
TGTGCCAGCAGCTCGGACAGCACAGATACGCAGTATTTT
>TRBJ2-3|-|TRBV11-3|TRBD2
CASSFGGRITDTQYF
TGTGCCAGCAGCTTCGGCGGGAGGATCACAGATACGCAGTATTTT